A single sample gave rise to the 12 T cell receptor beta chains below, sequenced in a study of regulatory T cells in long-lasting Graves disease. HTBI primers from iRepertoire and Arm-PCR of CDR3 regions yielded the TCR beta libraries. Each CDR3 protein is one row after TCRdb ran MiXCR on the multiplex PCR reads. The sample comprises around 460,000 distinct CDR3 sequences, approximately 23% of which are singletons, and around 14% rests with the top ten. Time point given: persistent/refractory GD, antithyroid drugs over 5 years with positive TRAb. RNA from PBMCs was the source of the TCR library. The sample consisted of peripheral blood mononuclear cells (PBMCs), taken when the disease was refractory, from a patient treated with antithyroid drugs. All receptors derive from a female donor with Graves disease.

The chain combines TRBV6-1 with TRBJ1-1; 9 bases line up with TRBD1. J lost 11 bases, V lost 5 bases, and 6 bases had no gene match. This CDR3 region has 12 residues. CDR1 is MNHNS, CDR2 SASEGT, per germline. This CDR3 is CASSPRTGAAFF. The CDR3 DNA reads TGTGCCAGCAGTCCTCGGACAGGGGCCGCTTTCTTT.

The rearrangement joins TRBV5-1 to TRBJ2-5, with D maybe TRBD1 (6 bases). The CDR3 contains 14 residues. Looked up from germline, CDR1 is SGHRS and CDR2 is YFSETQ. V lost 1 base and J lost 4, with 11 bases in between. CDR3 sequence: CASSLNRVAETQYF. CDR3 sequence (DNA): TGCGCCAGCAGCTTGAACAGGGTGGCAGAGACCCAGTACTTC.

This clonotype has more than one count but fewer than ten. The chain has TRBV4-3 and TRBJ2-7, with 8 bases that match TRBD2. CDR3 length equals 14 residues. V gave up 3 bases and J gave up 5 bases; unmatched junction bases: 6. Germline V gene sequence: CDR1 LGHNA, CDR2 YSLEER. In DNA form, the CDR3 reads TGCGCCAGCAGCCAGATAGCGGGACGAGACGAGCAGTACTTC. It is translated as CASSQIAGRDEQYF.

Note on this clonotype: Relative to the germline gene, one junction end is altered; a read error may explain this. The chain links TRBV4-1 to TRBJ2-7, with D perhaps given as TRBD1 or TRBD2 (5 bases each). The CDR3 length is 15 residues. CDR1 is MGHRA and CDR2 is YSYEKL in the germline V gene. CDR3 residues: CASSQPGTATYVQYF. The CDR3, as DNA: TGCGCCAGCAGCCAACCCGGGACGGCTACCTACGTGCAGTACTTC.

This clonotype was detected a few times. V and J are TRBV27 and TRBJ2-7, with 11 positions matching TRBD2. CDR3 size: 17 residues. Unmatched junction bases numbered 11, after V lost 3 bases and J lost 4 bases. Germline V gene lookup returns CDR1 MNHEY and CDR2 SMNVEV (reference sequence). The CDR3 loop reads CASSFGGPSGGSYEQYF. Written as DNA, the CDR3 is TGTGCCAGCAGTTTTGGGGGTCCTAGCGGGGGGTCATACGAGCAGTACTTC.

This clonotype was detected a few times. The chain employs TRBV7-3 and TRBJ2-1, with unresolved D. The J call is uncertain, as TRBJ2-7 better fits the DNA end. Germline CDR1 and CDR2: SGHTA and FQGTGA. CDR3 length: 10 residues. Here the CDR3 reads CASSPNEQYF. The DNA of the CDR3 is TGTGCCAGCAGCCCTAACGAGCAGTACTTC.

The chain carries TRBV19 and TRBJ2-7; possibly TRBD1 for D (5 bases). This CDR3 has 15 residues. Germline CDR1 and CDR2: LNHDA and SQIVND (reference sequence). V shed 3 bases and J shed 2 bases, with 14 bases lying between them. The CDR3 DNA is TGTGCCAGTAGTATTTCCGGACAAACCACCTACGAGCAGTACTTC. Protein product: CASSISGQTTYEQYF.

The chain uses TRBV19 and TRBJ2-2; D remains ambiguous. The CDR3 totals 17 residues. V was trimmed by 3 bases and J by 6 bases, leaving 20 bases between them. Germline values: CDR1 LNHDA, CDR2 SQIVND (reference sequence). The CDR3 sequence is CASSISREGRSAGELFF. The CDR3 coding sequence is TGTGCCAGTAGTATCAGTAGGGAAGGGCGCTCGGCCGGGGAGCTGTTTTTT.

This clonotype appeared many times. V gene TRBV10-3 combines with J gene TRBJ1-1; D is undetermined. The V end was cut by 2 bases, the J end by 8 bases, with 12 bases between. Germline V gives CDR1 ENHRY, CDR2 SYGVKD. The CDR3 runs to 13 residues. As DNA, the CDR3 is TGTGCCATCAGTGAGGAGGCCGGGTCCGAAGCTTTCTTT. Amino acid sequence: CAISEEAGSEAFF.

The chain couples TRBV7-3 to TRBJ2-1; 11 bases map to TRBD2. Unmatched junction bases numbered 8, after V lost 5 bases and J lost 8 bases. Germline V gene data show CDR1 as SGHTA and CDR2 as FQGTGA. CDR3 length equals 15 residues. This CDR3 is CASSLSGRAADEQFF. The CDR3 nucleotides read TGTGCCAGCAGCCTTAGCGGGAGGGCCGCGGATGAGCAGTTCTTC.

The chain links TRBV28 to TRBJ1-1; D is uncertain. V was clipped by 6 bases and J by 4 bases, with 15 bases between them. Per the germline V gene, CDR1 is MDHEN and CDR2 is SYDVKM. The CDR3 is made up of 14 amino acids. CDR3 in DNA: TGTGCCAGCAGATCCGGAGGCGCGTGCACTGAAGCTTTCTTT. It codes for CASRSGGACTEAFF.

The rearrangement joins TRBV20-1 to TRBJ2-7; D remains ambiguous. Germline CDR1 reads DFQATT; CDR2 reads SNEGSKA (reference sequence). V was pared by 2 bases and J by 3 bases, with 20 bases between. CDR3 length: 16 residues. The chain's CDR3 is CSARNLGIGSGYEQYF. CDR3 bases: TGCAGTGCTAGAAATTTGGGTATAGGCTCAGGCTACGAGCAGTACTTC.